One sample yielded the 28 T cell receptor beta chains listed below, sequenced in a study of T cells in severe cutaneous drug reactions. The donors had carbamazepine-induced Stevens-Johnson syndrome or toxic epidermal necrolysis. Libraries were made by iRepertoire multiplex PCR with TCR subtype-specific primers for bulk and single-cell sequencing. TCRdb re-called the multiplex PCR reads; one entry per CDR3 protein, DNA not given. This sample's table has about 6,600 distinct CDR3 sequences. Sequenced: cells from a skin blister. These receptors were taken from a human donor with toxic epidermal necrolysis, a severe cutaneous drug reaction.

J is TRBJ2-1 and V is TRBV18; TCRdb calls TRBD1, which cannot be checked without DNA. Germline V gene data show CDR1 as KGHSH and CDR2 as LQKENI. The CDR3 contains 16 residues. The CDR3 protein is CASTLDRVVLRNEQFF.

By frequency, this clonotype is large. CDR3 in amino acids: CASTETRTEAFF. The chain recombines TRBV6-1 with TRBJ1-1; TCRdb's D call of TRBD1 is untestable without DNA. Germline loops: CDR1 MNHNS, CDR2 SASEGT. The CDR3 is 12 residues long.

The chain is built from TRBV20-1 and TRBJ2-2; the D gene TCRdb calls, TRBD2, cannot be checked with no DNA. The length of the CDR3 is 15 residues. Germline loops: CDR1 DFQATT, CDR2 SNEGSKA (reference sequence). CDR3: CSVPETSGRSGELFF.

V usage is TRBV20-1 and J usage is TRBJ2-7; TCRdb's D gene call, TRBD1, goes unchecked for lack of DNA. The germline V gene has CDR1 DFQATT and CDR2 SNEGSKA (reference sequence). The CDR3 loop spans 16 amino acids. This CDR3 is CSATGTGKFLSYEQYF.

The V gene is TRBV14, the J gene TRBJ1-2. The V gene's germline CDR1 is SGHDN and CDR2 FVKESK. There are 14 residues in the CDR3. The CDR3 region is CASSQVMDYYGYTF.

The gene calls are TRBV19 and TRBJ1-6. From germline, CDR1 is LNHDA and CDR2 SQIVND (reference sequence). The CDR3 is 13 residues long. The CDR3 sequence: CASKRFDNSPLHF.

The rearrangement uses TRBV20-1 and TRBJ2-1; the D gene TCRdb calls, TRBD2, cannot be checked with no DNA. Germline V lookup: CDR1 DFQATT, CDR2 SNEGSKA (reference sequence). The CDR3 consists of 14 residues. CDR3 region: CSARRASGSDEQFF.

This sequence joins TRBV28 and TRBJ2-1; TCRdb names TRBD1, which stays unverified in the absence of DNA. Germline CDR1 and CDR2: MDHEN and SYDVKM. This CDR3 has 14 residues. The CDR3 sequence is CASSLLGPNNEQFF.

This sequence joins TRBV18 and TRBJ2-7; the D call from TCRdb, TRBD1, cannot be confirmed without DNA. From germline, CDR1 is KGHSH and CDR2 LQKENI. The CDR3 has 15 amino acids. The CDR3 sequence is CASSPLGQGTYEQYF.

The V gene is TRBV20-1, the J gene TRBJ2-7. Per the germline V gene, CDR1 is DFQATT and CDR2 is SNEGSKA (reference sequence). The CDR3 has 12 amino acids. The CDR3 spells CSARDNSYEQYF.

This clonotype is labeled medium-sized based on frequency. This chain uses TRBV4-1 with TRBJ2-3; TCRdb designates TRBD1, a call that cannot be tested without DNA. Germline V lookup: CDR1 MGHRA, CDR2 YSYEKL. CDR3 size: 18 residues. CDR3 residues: CASSQLDFPMGDTDTQYF.

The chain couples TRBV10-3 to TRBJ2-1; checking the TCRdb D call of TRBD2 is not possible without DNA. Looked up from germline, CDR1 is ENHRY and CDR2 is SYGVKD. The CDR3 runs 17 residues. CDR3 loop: CAISTVSFEERGYEQFF.

This CDR3 reads CSGWTFTYNEQFF. The chain has TRBV20-1 and TRBJ2-1; TCRdb's D call of TRBD2 is untestable without DNA. The germline CDR1 and CDR2 sequences are DFQATT and SNEGSKA (reference sequence). The CDR3 runs to 13 residues.

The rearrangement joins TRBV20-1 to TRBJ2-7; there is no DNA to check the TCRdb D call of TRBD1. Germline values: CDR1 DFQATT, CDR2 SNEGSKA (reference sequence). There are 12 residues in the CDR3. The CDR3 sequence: CSARDRGYEQYF.

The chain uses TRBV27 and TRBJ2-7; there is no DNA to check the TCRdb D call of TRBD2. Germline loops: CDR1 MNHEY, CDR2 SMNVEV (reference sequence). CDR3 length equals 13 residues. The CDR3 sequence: CASKRTSGNEQYF.

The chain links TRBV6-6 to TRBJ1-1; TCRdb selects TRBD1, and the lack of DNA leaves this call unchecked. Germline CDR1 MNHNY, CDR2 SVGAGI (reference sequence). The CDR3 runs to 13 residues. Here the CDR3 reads CASITTGGGLAFF.

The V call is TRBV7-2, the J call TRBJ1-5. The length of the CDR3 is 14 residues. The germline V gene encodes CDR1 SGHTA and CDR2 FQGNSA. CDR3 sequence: CASSSGLMYQPQHF.

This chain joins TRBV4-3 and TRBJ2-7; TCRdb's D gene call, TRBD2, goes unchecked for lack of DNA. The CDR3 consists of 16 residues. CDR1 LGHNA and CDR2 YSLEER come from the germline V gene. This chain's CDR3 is CASSQDGASGPREQYF.

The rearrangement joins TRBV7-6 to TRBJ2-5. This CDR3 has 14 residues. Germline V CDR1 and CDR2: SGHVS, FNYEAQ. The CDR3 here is CASSLLNSQETQYF.

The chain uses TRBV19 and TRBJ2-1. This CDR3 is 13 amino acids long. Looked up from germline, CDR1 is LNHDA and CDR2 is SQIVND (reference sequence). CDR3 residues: CASSIGLYNEQFF.

CDR3 amino acids: CASSHRNLIGYTF. The rearrangement links TRBV14 to TRBJ1-2. This CDR3 is built from 13 residues. CDR1 SGHDN and CDR2 FVKESK come from the germline V gene.

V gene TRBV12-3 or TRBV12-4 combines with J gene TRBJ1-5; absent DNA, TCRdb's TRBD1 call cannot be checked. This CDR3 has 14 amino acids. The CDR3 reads CASSSRDNNQPQHF.

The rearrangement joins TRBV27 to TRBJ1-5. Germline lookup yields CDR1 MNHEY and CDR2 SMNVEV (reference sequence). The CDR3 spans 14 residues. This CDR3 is CASSLNGNNQPQHF.

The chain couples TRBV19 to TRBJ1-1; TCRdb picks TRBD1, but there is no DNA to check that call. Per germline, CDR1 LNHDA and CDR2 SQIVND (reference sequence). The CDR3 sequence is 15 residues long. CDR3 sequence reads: CASSMVPGRDTEAFF.

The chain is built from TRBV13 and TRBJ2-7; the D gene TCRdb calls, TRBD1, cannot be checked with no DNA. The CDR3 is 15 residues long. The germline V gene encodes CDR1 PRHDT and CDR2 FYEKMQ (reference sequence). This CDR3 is CASSLGGGASYEQYF.

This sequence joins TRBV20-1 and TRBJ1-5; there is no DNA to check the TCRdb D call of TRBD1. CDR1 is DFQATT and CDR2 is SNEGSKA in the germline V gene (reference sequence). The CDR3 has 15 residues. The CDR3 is CSAPDRNRGNQPQHF.

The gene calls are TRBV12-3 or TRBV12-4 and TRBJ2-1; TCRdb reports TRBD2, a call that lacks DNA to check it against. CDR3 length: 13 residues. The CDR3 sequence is CASTPSGRVEQFF.

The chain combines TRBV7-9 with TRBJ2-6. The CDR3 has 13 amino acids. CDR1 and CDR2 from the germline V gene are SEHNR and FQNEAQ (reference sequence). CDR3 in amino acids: CASSRSGANVLTF.